This T cell receptor beta chain was captured in a study of spatial heterogeneity in lung cancer. General study findings and limits: The number of expanded tumor alpha and beta chains correlated with mutation number.

TCRdb independently ran MiXCR on the 5' RACE reads; one entry per CDR3 protein. The data contain over 4,000 distinct CDR3 sequences, over 25% of them singletons. As to time point: sample taken at primary tumor resection. No cell sorting; template was whole RNA from tumor, lung tissue or PBMC. By share of the sample, this clonotype is large. What it binds is not known. CDR1 MNHEY and CDR2 SVGAGI come from the germline V gene. CDR3 size: 15 residues. V dropped 2 bases and J dropped 1 base, with 11 bases sitting between them. This rearrangement joins TRBV6-5 to TRBJ1-2, with D perhaps TRBD1 (6 bases). The sequenced sample was lung tumor tissue, obtained at surgery. This sequence originates from a female donor with early-stage non-small cell lung cancer. This chain's CDR3 is CASSYGGADNYGYTF. CDR3 coding DNA: TGTGCCAGCAGTTACGGGGGGGCCGATAACTATGGCTACACCTTC.